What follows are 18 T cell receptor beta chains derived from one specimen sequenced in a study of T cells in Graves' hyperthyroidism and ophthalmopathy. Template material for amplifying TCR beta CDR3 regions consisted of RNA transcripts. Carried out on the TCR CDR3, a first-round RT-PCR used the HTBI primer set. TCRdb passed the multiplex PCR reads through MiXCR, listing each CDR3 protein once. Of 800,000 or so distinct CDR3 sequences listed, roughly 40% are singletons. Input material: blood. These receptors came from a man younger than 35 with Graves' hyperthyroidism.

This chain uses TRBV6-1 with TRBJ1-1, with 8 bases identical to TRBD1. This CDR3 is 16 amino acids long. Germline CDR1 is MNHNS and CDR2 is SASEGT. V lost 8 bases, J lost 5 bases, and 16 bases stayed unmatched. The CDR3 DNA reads TGTGCCAGCCAGGGGATCGTAGGACAGGGTTATACTGAAGCTTTCTTT. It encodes CASQGIVGQGYTEAFF.

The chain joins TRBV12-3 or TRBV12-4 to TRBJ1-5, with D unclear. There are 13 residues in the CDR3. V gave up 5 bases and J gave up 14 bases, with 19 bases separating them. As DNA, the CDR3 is TGTGCCAGCAGTGCCACTAGCGGAGACTACGAGCATTTT. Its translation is CASSATSGDYEHF.

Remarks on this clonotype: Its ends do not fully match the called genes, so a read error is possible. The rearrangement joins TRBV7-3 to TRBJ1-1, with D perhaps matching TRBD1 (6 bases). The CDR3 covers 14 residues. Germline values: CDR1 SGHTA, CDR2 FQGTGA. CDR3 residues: CASRGHLKGTEAFF. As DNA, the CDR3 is TGCGCCAGCAGGGGCCACCTTAAGGGGACTGAAGCTTTCTTT.

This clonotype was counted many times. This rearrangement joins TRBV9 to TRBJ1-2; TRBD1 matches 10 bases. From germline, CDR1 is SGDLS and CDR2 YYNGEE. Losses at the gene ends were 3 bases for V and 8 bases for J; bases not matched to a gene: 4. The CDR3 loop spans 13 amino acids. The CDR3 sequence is CASSERDRGGYTF. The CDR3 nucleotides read TGTGCCAGCAGCGAGAGGGACAGGGGAGGCTACACCTTC.

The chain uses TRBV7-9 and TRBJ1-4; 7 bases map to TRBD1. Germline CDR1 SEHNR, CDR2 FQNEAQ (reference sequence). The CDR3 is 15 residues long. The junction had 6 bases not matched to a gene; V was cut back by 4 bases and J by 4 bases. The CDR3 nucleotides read TGTGCCAGCAGCTCGCCGGGACAGAATAATGAAAAACTGTTTTTT. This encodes CASSSPGQNNEKLFF. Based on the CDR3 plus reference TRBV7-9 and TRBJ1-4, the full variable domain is DTGVSQNPRHKITKRGQNVTFRCDPISEHNRLYWYRQTLGQGPEFLTYFQNEAQLEKSRLLSDRFSAERPKGSFSTLEIQRTEQGDSAMYLCASSSPGQNNEKLFFGSGTQLSVL.

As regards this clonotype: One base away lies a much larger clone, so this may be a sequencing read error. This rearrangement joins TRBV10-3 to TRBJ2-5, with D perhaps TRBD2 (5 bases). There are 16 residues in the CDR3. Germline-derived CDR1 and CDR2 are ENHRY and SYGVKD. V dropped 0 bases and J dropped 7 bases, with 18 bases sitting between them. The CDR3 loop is CAISESRPDLMGTQYF. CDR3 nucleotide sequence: TGTGCCATCAGTGAGTCGAGACCGGACTTGATGGGGACCCAGTACTTC.

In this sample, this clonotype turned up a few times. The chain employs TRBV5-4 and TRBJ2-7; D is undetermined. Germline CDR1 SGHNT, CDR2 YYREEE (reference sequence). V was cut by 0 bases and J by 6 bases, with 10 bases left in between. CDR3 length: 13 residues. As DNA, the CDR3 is TGTGCCAGCAGCTTGGACGTCGCTAGCGAGCAGTACTTC. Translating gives CASSLDVASEQYF. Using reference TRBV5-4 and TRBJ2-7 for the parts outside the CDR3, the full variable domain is ETGVTQSPTHLIKTRGQQVTLRCSSQSGHNTVSWYQQALGQGPQFIFQYYREEENGRGNFPPRFSGLQFPNYSSELNVNALELDDSALYLCASSLDVASEQYFGPGTRLTVT.

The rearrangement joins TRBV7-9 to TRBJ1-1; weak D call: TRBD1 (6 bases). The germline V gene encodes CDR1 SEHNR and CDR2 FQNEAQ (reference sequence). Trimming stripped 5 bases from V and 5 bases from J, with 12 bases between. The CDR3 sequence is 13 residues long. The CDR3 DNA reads TGTGCCAGCAGCGGGGGGCTGCAGACTGAAGCTTTCTTT. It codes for CASSGGLQTEAFF.

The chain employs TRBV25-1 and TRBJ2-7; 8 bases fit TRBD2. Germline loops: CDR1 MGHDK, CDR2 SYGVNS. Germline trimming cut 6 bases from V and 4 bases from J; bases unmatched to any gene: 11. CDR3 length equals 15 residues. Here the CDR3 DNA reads TGTGCCAGCAGCCAAGGGCGCGGGGGGAAATACGAGCAGTACTTC. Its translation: CASSQGRGGKYEQYF.

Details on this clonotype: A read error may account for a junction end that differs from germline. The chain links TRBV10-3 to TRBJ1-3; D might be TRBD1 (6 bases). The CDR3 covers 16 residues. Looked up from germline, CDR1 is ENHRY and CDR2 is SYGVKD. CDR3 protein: CASSRRQAASGNTIYF. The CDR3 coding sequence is TGTGCCAGCAGTCGCCGACAGGCTGCCTCTGGAAACACCATATATTTT.

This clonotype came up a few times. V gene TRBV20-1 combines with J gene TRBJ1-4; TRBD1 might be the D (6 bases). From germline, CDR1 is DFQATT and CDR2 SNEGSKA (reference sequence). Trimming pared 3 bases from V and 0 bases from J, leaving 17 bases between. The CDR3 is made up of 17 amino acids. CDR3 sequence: CSARSSGARATNEKLFF. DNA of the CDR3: TGCAGTGCTAGGAGCTCAGGGGCCCGAGCAACTAATGAAAAACTGTTTTTT.

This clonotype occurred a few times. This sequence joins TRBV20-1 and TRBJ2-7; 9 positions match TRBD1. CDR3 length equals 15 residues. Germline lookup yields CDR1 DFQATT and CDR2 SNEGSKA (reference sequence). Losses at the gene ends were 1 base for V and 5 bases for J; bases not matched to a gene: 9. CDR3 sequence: CSARGWGDRVHEQYF. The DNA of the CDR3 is TGCAGTGCTAGAGGTTGGGGGGACAGGGTCCACGAGCAGTACTTC.

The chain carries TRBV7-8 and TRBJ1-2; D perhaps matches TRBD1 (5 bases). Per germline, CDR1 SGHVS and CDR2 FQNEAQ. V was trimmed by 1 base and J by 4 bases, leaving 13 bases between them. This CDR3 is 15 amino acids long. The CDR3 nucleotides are TGTGCCAGCAGCTTAGATTCGGGGGATGGCTATGGCTACACCTTC. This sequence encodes CASSLDSGDGYGYTF.

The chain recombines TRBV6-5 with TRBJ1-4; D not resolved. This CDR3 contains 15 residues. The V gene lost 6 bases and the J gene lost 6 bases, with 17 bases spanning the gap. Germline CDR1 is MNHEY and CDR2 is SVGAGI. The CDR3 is CASRPTMASDEKLFF. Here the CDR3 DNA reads TGTGCCAGCAGACCGACGATGGCCAGCGATGAAAAACTGTTTTTT.

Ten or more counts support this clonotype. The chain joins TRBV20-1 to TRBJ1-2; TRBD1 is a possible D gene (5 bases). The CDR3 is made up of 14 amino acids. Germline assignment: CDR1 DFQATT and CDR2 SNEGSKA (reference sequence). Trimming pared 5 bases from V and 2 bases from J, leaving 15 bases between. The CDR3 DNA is TGCAGTGCTGGAAGATTACAGGCAAACTATGGCTACACCTTC. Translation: CSAGRLQANYGYTF.

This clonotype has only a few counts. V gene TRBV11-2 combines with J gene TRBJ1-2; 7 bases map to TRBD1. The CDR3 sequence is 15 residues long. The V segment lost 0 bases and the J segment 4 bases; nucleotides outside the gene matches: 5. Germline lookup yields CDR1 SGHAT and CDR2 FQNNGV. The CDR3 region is CASSLDPGGPYGYTF. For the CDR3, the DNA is TGTGCCAGCAGCTTAGATCCAGGGGGTCCCTATGGCTACACCTTC.

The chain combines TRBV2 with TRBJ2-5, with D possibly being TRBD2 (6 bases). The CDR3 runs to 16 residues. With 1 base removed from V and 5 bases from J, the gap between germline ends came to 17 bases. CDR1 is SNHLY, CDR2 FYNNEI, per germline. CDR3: CASSEERRGSGETQYF. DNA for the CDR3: TGTGCCAGCAGTGAAGAGAGGCGGGGAAGTGGGGAGACCCAGTACTTC.

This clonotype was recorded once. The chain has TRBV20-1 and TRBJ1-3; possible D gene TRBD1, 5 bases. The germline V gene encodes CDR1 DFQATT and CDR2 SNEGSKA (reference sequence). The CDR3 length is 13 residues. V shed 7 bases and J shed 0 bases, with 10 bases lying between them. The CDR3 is CSVTGVSGNTIYF. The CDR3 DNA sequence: TGCAGTGTCACAGGCGTCTCTGGAAACACCATATATTTT.